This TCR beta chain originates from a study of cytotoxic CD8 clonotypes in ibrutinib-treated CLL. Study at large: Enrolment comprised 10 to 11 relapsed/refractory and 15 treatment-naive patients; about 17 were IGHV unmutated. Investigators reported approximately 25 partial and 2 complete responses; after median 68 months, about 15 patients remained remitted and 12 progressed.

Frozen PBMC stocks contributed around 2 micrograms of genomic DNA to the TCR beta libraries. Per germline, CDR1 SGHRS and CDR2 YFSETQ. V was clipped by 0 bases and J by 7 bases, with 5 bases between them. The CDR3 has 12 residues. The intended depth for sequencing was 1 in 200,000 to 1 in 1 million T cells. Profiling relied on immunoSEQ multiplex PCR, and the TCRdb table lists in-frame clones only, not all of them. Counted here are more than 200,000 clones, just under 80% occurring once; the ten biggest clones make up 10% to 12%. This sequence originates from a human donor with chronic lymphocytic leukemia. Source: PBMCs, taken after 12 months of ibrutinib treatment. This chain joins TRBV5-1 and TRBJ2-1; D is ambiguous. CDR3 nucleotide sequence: TGCGCCAGCAGCTTGGCCCGAAATGAGCAGTTCTTC. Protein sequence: CASSLARNEQFF.